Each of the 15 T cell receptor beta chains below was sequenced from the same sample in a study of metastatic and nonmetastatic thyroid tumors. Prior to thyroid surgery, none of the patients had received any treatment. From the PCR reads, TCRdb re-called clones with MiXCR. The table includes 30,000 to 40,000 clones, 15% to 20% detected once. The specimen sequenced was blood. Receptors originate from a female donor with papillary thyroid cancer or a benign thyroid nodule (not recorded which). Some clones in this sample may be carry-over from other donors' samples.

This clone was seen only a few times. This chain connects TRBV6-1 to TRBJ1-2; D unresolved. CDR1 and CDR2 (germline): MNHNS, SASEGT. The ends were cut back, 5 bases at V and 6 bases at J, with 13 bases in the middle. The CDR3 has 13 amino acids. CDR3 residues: CASSQSRKNGYTF. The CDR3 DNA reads TGTGCCAGCAGTCAATCTAGAAAGAATGGCTACACCTTC.

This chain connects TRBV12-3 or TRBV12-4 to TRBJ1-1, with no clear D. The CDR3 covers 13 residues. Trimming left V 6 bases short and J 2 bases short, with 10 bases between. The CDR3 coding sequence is TGTGCCAGCAGCACATGGATTAACACTGAAGCTTTCTTT. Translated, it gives CASSTWINTEAFF.

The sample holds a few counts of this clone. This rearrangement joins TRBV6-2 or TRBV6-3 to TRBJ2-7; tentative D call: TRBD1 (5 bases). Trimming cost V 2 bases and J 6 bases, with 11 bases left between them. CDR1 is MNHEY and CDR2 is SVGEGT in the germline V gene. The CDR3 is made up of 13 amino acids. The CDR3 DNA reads TGTGCCAGCAGTTACCTTAGGGGTTCCGAGCAGTACGTC. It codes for CASSYLRGSEQYV.

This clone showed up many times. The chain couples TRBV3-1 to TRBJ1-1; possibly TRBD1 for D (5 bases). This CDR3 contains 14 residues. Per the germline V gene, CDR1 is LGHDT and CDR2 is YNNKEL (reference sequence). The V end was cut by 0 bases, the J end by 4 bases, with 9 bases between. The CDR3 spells CASSQDPGGTEAFF. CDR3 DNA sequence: TGTGCCAGCAGCCAAGATCCGGGGGGCACTGAAGCTTTCTTT.

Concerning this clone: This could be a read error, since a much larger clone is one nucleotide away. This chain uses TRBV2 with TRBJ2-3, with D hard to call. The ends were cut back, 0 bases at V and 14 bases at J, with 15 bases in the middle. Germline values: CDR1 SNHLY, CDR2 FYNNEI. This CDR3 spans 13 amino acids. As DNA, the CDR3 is TGTGCCAGCAGTGAAGCGTCAGGCCTCCTGGGGTATTTT. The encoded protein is CASSEASGLLGYF.

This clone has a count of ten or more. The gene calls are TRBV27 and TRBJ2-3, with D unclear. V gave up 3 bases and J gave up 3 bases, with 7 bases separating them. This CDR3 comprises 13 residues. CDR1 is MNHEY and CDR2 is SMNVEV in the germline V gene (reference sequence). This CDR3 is CASSFTRTDTQYF. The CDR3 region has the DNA TGTGCCAGCAGTTTCACCCGAACAGATACGCAGTATTTT.

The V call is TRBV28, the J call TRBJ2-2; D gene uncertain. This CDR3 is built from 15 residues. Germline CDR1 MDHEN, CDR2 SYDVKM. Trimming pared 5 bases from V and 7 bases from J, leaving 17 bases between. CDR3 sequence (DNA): TGTGCCAGCAGTCCCTCTGGGGATATCATCGGGGAGCTGTTTTTT. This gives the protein CASSPSGDIIGELFF.

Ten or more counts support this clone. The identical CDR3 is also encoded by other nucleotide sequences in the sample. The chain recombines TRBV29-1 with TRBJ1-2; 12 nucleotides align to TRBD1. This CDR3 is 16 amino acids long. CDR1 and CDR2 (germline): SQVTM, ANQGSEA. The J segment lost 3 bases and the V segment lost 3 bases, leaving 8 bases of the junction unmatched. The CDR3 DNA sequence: TGCAGCGTTGATGGGCCCGGGACAGGGGGCTACTATGGCTACACCTTC. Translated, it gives CSVDGPGTGGYYGYTF.

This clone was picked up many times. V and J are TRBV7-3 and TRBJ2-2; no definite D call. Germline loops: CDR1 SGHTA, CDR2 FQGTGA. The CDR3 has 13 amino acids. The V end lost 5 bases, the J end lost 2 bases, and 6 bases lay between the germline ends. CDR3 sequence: CASSGTNTGELFF. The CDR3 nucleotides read TGTGCCAGCAGCGGAACAAACACCGGGGAGCTGTTTTTT.

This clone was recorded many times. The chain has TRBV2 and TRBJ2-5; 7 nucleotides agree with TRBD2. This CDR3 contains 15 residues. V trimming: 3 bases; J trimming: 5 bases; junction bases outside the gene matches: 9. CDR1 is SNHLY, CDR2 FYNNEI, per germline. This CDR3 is CASSDSLADRETQYF. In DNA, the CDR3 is TGTGCCAGCAGTGATAGCCTAGCGGACCGTGAGACCCAGTACTTC.

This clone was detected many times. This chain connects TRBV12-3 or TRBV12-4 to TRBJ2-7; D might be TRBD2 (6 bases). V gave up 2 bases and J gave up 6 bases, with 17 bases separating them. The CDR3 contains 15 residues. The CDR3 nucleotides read TGTGCCAGCAGTTTACTGCGGGGACGGAGGTTCGAGCAGTACTTC. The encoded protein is CASSLLRGRRFEQYF.

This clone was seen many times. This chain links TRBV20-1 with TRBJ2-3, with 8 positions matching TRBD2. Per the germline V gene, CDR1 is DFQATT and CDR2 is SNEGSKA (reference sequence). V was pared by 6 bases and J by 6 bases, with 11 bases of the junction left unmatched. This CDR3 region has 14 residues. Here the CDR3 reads CSAPTGGGYDTQYF. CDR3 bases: TGCAGTGCCCCGACGGGGGGGGGATACGATACGCAGTATTTT.

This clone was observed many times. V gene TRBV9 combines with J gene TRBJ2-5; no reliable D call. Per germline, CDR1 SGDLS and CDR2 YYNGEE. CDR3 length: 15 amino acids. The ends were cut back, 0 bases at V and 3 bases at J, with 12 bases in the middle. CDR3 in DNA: TGTGCCAGCAGCGTAGATCCCACCCCGGAAGAGACCCAGTACTTC. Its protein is CASSVDPTPEETQYF. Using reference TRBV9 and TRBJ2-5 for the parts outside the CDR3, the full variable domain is DSGVTQTPKHLITATGQRVTLRCSPRSGDLSVYWYQQSLDQGLQFLIQYYNGEERAKGNILERFSAQQFPDLHSELNLSSLELGDSALYFCASSVDPTPEETQYFGPGTRLLVL.

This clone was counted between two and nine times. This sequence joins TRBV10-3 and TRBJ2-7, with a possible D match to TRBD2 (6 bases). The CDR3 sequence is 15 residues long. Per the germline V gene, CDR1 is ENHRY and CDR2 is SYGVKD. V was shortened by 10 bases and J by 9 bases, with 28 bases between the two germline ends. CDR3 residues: CATTTVTRSSAGQYF. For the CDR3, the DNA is TGTGCCACCACTACCGTGACTAGGTCTTCTGCTGGGCAGTACTTC.

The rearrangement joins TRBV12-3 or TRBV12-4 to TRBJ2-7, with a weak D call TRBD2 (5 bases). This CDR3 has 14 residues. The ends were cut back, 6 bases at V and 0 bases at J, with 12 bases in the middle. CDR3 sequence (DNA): TGTGCCAGCAGCTATGGACTTATCTCCTACGAGCAGTACTTC. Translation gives CASSYGLISYEQYF.